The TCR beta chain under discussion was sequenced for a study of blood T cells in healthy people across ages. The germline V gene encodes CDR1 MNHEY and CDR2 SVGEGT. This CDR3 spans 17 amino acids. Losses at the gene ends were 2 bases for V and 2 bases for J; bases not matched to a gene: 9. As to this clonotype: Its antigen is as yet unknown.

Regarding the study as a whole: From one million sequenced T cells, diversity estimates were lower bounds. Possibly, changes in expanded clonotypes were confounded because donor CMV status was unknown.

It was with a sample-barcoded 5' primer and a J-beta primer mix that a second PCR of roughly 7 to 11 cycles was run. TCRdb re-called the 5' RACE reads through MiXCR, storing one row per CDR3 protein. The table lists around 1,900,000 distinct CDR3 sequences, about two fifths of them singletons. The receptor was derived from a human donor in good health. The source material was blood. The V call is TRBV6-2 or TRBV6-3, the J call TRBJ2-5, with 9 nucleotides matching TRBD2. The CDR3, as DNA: TGTGCCAGCAGTTACCCCTTCAGCGGGGGGCCGCAAGAGACCCAGTACTTC. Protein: CASSYPFSGGPQETQYF.